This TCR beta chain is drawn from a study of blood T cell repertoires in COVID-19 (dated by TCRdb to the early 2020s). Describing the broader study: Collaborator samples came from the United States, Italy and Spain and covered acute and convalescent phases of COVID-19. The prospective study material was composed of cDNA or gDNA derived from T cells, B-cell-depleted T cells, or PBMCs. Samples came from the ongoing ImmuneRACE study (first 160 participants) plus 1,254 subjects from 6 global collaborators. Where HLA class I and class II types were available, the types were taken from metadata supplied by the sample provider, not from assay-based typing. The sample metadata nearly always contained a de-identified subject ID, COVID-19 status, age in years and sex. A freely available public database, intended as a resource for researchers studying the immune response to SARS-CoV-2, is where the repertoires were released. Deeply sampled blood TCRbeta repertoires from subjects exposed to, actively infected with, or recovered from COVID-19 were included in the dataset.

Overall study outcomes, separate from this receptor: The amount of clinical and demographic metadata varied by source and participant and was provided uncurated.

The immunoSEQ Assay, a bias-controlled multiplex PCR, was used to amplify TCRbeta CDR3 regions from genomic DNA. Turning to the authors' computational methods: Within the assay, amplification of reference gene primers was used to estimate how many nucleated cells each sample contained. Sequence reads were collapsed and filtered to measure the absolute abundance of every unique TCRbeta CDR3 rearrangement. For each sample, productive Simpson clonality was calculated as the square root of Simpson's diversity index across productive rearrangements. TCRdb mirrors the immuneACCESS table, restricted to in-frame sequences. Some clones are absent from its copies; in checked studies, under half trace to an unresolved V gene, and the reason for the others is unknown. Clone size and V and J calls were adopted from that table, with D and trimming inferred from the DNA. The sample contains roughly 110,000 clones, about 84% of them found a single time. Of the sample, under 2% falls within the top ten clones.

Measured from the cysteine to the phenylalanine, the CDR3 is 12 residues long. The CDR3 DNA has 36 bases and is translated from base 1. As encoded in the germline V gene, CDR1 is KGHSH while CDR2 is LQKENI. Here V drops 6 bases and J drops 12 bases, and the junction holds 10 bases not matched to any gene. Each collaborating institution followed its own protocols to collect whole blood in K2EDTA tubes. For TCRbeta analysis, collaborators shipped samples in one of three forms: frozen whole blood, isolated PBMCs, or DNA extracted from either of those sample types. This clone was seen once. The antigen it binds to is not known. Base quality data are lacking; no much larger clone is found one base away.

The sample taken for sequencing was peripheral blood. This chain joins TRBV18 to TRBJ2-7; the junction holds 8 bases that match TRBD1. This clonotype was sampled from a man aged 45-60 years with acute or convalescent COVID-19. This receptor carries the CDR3 CASSLGQAGVYF. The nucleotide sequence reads TGTGCCAGCTCGCTGGGACAGGCCGGCGTGTACTTC.